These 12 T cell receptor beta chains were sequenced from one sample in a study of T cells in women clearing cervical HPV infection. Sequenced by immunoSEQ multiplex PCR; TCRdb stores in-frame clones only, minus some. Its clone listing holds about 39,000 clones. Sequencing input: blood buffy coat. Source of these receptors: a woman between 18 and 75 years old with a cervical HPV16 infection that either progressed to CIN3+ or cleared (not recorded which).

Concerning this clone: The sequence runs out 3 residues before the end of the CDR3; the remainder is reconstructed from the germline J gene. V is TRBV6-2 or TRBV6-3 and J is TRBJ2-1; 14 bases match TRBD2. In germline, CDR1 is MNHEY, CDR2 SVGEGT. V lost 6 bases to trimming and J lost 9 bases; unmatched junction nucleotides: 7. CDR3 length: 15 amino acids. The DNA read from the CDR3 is TGTGCCAGCAGCCAGGGACTAGCGGGAGTGGTTGAG. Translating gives CASSQGLAGVVE. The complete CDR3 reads CASSQGLAGVVEQFF.

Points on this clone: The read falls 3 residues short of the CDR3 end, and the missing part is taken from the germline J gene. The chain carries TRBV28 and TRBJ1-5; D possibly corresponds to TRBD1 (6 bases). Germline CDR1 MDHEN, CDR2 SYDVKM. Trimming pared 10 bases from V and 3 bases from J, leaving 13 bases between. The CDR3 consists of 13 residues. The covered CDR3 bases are TGTGCCACCCGGACAGACCTCAATCAGCCC. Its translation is CATRTDLNQP. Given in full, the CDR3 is CATRTDLNQPQHF.

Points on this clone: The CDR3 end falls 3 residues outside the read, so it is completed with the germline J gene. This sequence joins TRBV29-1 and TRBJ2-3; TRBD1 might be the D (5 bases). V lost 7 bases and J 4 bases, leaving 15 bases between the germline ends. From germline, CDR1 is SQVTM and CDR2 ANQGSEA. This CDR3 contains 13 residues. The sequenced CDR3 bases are TGCAGCGCCAGACAGCCCGGAGCAGATACG. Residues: CSARQPGADT. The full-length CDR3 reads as CSARQPGADTQYF.

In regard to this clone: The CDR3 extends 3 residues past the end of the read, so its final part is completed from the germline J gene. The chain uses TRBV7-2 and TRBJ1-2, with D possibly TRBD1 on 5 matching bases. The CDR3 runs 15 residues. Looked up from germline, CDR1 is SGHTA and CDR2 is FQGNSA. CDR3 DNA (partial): TGTGCCAGCAGCTTTTGGGGGGGGAGCTCCTACGAC. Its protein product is CASSFWGGSSYD. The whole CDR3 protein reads CASSFWGGSSYDYTF.

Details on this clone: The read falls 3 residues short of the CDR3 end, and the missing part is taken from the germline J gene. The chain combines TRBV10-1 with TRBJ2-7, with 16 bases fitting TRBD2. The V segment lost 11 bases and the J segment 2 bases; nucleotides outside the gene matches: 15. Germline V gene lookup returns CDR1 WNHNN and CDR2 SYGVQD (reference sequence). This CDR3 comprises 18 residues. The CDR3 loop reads CASLPGLAGGRTPYEQYF. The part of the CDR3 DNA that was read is TGCGCCTCCCTTCCGGGACTAGCGGGAGGGAGGACCCCCTACGAG.

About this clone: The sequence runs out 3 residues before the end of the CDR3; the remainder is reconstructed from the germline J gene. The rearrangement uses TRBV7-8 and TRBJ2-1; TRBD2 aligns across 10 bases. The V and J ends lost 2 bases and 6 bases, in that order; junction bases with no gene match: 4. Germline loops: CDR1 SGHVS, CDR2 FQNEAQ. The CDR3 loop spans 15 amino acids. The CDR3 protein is CASSLRAGGGNEQFF. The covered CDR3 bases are TGTGCCAGCAGCTTAAGAGCGGGGGGGGGCAATGAG.

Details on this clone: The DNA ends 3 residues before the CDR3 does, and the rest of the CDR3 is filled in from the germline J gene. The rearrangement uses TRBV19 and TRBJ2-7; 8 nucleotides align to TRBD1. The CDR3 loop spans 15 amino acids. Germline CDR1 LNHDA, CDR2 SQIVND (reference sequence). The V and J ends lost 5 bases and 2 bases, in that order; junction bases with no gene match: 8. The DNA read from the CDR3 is TGTGCCAGTAGTCCCGGACAGGGTAGGACCTACGAG. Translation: CASSPGQGRTYE. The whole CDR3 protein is CASSPGQGRTYEQYF.

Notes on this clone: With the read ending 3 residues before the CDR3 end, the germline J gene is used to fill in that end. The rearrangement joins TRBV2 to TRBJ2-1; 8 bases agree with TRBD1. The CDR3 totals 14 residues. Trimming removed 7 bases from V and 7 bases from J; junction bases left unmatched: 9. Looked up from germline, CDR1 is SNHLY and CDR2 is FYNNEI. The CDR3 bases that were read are TGTGCCAGCAAGGAGCCAGGGGGCGCGAATGAG. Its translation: CASKEPGGANE. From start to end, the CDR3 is CASKEPGGANEQFF.

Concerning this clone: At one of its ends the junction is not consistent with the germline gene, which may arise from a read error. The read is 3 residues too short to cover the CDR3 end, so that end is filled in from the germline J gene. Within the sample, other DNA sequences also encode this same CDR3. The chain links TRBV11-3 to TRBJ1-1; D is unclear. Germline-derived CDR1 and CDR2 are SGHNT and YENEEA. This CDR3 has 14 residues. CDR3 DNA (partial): TGTGCCAGCAGCTTCTCGGGTCCGAACACTGAG. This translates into CASSFSGPNTE. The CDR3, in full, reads CASSFSGPNTEAFF.

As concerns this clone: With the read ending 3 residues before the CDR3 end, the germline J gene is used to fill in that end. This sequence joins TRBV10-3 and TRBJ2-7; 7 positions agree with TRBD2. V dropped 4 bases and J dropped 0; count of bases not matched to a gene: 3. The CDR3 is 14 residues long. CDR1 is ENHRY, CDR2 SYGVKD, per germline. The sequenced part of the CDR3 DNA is TGTGCCATCAGTGCCGGGACTAACTCCTACGAG. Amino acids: CAISAGTNSYE. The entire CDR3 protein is CAISAGTNSYEQYF.

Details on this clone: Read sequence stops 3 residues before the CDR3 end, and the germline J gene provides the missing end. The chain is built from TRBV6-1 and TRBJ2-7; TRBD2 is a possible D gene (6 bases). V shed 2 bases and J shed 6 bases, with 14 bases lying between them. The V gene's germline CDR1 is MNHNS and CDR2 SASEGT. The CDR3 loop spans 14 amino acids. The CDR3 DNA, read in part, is TGTGCCAGCAGTGAACGGGGGAAAGTGGTCGAG. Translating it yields CASSERGKVVE. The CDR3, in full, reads CASSERGKVVEQYF.

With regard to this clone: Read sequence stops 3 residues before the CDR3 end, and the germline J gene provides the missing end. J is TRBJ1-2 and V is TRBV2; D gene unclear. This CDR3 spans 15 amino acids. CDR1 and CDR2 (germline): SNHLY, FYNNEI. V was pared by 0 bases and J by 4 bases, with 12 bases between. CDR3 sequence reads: CASSEASGNRYGYTF. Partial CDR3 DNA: TGTGCCAGCAGTGAAGCGAGTGGCAATCGCTATGGC.